The 2 T cell receptor beta chains listed next were all sequenced from one sample in a study of blood T cell repertoires in COVID-19. This table comes from immunoSEQ multiplex PCR, and its TCRdb copy is limited to in-frame clones, with some not included. The sample lists over 200,000 clones, around 88% occurring once. The source material was PBMCs or T cells enriched from blood (not recorded which). The receptors were gathered from a middle-aged man who had recovered from COVID-19.

The CDR3 spells CASGGGSYEQYF. As DNA, the CDR3 is TGTGCTAGTGGCGGGGGATCCTACGAGCAGTACTTC. The chain is built from TRBV12-5 and TRBJ2-7; D is perhaps TRBD2 (6 bases). The germline V gene has CDR1 LGHNT and CDR2 FRNRAP. The CDR3 is 12 residues long. V dropped 6 bases and J dropped 1 base, with 7 bases sitting between them.

The rearrangement links TRBV11-2 to TRBJ1-1; the D gene is possibly TRBD1 (5 bases). The V and J ends lost 5 bases and 0 bases respectively, with 19 bases between them. The CDR3 is made up of 17 amino acids. The germline V gene encodes CDR1 SGHAT and CDR2 FQNNGV. As DNA, the CDR3 is TGTGCCAGCAGCCCTTGGGGCAGACCCGACATGAACACTGAAGCTTTCTTT. Encoded protein: CASSPWGRPDMNTEAFF.